Shown below are 10 T cell receptor beta chains from a single sample sequenced in a study of CD8 T cells in ankylosing spondylitis. One entry per CDR3 protein results from TCRdb running MiXCR on the 5' RACE reads. The sample records about 64,000 distinct CDR3 sequences, roughly 6.2% being singletons. Sequenced: synovial fluid, either unsorted or a sorted T cell fraction (not recorded which). The receptor source for this set is a male donor with ankylosing spondylitis.

A few counts support this clonotype. This sequence joins TRBV11-3 and TRBJ2-1; TRBD2 matches at 7 bases. The trim removed 8 bases at V and 4 bases at J, leaving 8 bases unmatched. The CDR3 covers 14 residues. CDR1 is SGHNT, CDR2 YENEEA, per germline. CDR3 residues: CASGRRRGYNEQFF. The CDR3 nucleotides read TGTGCCAGCGGAAGACGGCGGGGGTACAATGAGCAGTTCTTC. The full variable domain, rest sourced from reference TRBV11-3 and TRBJ2-1, is EAGVVQSPRYKIIEKKQPVAFWCNPISGHNTLYWYLQNLGQGPELLIRYENEEAVDDSQLPKDRFSAERLKGVDSTLKIQPAELGDSAVYLCASGRRRGYNEQFFGPGTRLTVL.

Many counts were recorded for this clonotype. Here the CDR3 DNA reads TGTGCCAGCAGCCCAGGACCTGGGGCCTATGGCTACACCTTC. This gives the protein CASSPGPGAYGYTF. V is TRBV7-2 and J is TRBJ1-2, with a possible D match to TRBD1 (5 bases). In germline, CDR1 is SGHTA, CDR2 FQGNSA. CDR3 length equals 14 residues. Trimming left V 5 bases short and J 4 bases short, with 14 bases between.

This clonotype was detected only a few times. The V gene is TRBV3-1, the J gene TRBJ2-3, with TRBD2 matching over 7 bases. After removal of 5 bases from V and 6 bases from J, the junction contained 11 bases not matched to a gene. There are 15 residues in the CDR3. The germline CDR1 and CDR2 sequences are LGHDT and YNNKEL (reference sequence). DNA for the CDR3: TGTGCCAGCAGCGTTTCGGGCGGGAGAGGGGATACGCAGTATTTT. Translation: CASSVSGGRGDTQYF.

This clonotype was seen a handful of times. This chain uses TRBV6-2 or TRBV6-3 with TRBJ2-7; 14 bases line up with TRBD2. V was pared by 8 bases and J by 0 bases, with 9 bases of the junction left unmatched. The V gene's germline CDR1 is MNHEY and CDR2 SVGEGT. This CDR3 region has 17 residues. CDR3 sequence reads: CASGMGLAGVFSYEQYF. The CDR3 coding sequence is TGTGCCAGCGGTATGGGACTAGCGGGAGTCTTCTCCTACGAGCAGTACTTC.

This clonotype has a count of ten or more. The chain combines TRBV7-3 with TRBJ2-3; D uncertain. The CDR3 extends over 13 amino acids. The V end was cut by 4 bases, the J end by 0 bases, with 5 bases between. Per germline, CDR1 SGHTA and CDR2 FQGTGA. The chain's CDR3 is CASSWSSTDTQYF. DNA of the CDR3: TGTGCCAGCAGCTGGTCTAGCACAGATACGCAGTATTTT.

This clonotype was observed at least ten times. V usage is TRBV4-2 and J usage is TRBJ2-1; 12 positions agree with TRBD2. The V gene's germline CDR1 is LGHNA and CDR2 YNFKEQ. With 4 bases clipped from V and 4 bases from J, the junction kept 5 bases outside the gene matches. The CDR3 loop spans 16 amino acids. CDR3 nucleotides: TGTGCCAGCAGCCGCAGACTAGCGGGAGCATACAATGAGCAGTTCTTC. It yields the protein CASSRRLAGAYNEQFF.

The CDR3 nucleotides are TGTGCCAGCAGCACGCTAGCGGGAGGCCCAGATACGCAGTATTTT. The encoded protein is CASSTLAGGPDTQYF. This chain connects TRBV28 to TRBJ2-3, with 11 bases identical to TRBD2. Germline V CDR1 and CDR2: MDHEN, SYDVKM. The J segment lost 4 bases and the V segment lost 6 bases, leaving 6 bases of the junction unmatched. The CDR3 sequence is 15 residues long.

This clonotype was recorded at least ten times. This chain connects TRBV21-1 to TRBJ2-5. TRBV21-1 constitutes a pseudogene. The CDR3 extends over 14 amino acids. This CDR3 reads CASKRIGNKETQYF. CDR3 DNA sequence: TGTGCCAGCAAGAGAATAGGGAACAAAGAGACCCAGTACTTC.

The table lists this clonotype with many counts. The V gene is TRBV29-1, the J gene TRBJ1-1; a weak D match, TRBD1 (5 bases). The CDR3 consists of 14 residues. The V gene's germline CDR1 is SQVTM and CDR2 ANQGSEA. Trimming stripped 7 bases from V and 1 base from J, with 16 bases between. This chain's CDR3 is CSATTGPWNTEAFF. The DNA of the CDR3 is TGCAGCGCCACAACAGGACCCTGGAACACTGAAGCTTTCTTT.

This clonotype was seen many times. The rearrangement uses TRBV24-1 and TRBJ2-7; 8 bases line up with TRBD1. After removal of 10 bases from V and 4 bases from J, the junction contained 11 bases not matched to a gene. The germline V gene encodes CDR1 KGHDR and CDR2 SFDVKD. CDR3 length: 14 amino acids. The CDR3 here is CATMTGVAVYEQYF. The CDR3, as DNA: TGTGCCACGATGACAGGGGTCGCGGTTTACGAGCAGTACTTC.